A selection of T cell receptor beta chains follows, all from one sample in a study of shared clonotypes between healthy human individuals. Clones were read by immunoSEQ multiplex PCR, and TCRdb kept only the in-frame ones, dropping some. The data show about 2.1 million clones, with more than 85% seen just once and roughly 1.7% held by the top ten. Material for sequencing was naive CD8+ T cells from PBMCs. Source of these receptors: a man between 18 and 29 years old in good health. Some clones in this sample may be carry-over from other donors' samples. The CDR3 runs from the conserved cysteine through the conserved F or W. A D gene is named only where the DNA matches it firmly. Not every row has a clone size; where given, it reads once, few, many or a size class.

CDR3nt | CDR3aa | j_gene | d_gene | v_gene | abundance
TGCAGCGGTTGGGACCGGGACAGGCCAAACACTGAAGCTTTCTTT | CSGWDRDRPNTEAFF | TRBJ1-1 | TRBD1 | TRBV29-1 | -
TGTGCCAGCAGCTTCGGGACTAGCGGCCGCACAGATACGCAGTATTTT | CASSFGTSGRTDTQYF | TRBJ2-3 | TRBD2 | TRBV7-6 | -
TGTGCCAGCAGCTTAGGGAGGGCCCCCCGGGGCTATGGCTACACCTTC | CASSLGRAPRGYGYTF | TRBJ1-2 | - | TRBV7-9 | -
TGTGCCAGCGTATCTTGGACAGATCCATCTCTGTTCTATGGCTACACCTTC | CASVSWTDPSLFYGYTF | TRBJ1-2 | - | TRBV28 | -
TGTGCCAGCAGCGGACCGAGGACCGGGACAGGGGACTATGGCTACACCTTC | CASSGPRTGTGDYGYTF | TRBJ1-2 | TRBD1 | TRBV9 | -
TGTGCCACCAGCAGAGTGCGTGAGGTTCAGAATCAGCCCCAGCATTTT | CATSRVREVQNQPQHF | TRBJ1-5 | - | TRBV15 | -
TGTGCCAGCCAAAAGACAGCGCCGGGGAATGAGCAGTTCTTC | CASQKTAPGNEQFF | TRBJ2-1 | - | TRBV27 | once
TGTGCCAGCAGTTTCGGATCCGGGGGCAACGAGCAGTACTTC | CASSFGSGGNEQYF | TRBJ2-7 | - | TRBV27 | -
TGTGCCATCAGTGAGTCTCTAGGGAGTGGGGAGAGGAATGGCTACACCTTC | CAISESLGSGERNGYTF | TRBJ1-2 | - | TRBV10-3 | once
TGTGCCAGCAGTGACGGGGCCTCCTACGAGCAGTACTTC | CASSDGASYEQYF | TRBJ2-7 | - | TRBV25-1 | -
TGTGCCAGCAGCATCCCCGGGACTAGGGCCCTGGAGCAGTTCTTC | CASSIPGTRALEQFF | TRBJ2-1 | TRBD2 | TRBV14 | -
TGCGCCAGCAGTGATTCGCTTTTAGATGGCTACACCTTC | CASSDSLLDGYTF | TRBJ1-2 | - | TRBV10-2 | -
TGTGCCAGCAGCGATCAGGGACGAAGCAGCAATGAGCAGTTCTTC | CASSDQGRSSNEQFF | TRBJ2-1 | - | TRBV6-5 | -
TGTGCCAGCAGTCAAAGGGATCGGGAAGCTTTCTTT | CASSQRDREAFF | TRBJ1-1 | - | TRBV7-9 | -
TGCGCCAGCAGCTTGGAGACCAGGGGATCAGATGGCTACACCTTC | CASSLETRGSDGYTF | TRBJ1-2 | - | TRBV5-1 | -
TGCGCCAGCAGCCCCGGGACTAGCGTTGAGCAGTTCTTC | CASSPGTSVEQFF | TRBJ2-1 | TRBD2 | TRBV4-1 | few
TGTGCCAGTAGGGCCTGGACCAATGAGCAGTTCTTC | CASRAWTNEQFF | TRBJ2-1 | - | TRBV27 | -
TGTGCCAGCATCGGACAGGGGGCCATCAATCAGCCCCAGCATTTT | CASIGQGAINQPQHF | TRBJ1-5 | TRBD1 | TRBV6-6 | -
TGTGCCAGCAGCACCTGGGTCGCGGCGGGGGCCCAAGAAAAACTGTTTTTT | CASSTWVAAGAQEKLFF | TRBJ1-4 | - | TRBV7-9 | -
TGTGCCAGCAGCTCACGGTCCAGCGGGAGGGGATCCTACGAGCAGTACTTC | CASSSRSSGRGSYEQYF | TRBJ2-7 | TRBD2 | TRBV7-2 | -